This T cell receptor beta chain was found in a study of T cell repertoires in cytomegalovirus infection. The CDR3 covers 17 residues. V was trimmed by 0 bases and J by 0 bases, leaving 10 bases between them. The germline V gene encodes CDR1 SGHRS and CDR2 YFSETQ. Using its own MiXCR run on the reads, TCRdb lists one record per CDR3 protein. Of over 200,000 distinct CDR3 sequences listed, roughly 15% were seen once; the top ten hold roughly 9.7%. This clonotype turned up a few times. The chain links TRBV5-1 to TRBJ2-6; D may correspond to TRBD1 or TRBD2 (5 bases each). The TCR sequence derives from a human donor in good health (CMV status not recorded). Some clones in this sample may be carry-over from other donors' samples. Sequencing input: PBMCs. Here the CDR3 reads CASSLVGRISGANVLTF. In nucleotides, the CDR3 is TGCGCCAGCAGCTTGGTGGGACGGATCTCTGGGGCCAACGTCCTGACTTTC. The full variable domain, with the rest looked up from reference TRBV5-1 and TRBJ2-6, is KAGVTQTPRYLIKTRGQQVTLSCSPISGHRSVSWYQQTPGQGLQFLFEYFSETQRNKGNFPGRFSGRQFSNSRSEMNVSTLELGDSALYLCASSLVGRISGANVLTFGAGSRLTVL.